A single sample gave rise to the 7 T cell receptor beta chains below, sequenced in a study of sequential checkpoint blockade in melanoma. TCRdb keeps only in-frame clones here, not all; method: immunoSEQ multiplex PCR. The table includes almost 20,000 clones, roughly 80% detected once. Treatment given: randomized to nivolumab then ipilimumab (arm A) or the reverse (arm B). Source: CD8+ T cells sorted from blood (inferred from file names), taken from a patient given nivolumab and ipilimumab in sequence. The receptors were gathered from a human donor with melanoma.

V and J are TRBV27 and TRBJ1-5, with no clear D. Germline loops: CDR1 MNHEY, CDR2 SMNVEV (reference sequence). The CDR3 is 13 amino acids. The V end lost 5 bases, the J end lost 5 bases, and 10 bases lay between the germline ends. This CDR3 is CASSRSPHQPQHF. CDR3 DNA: TGTGCCAGCAGTCGGTCTCCTCATCAGCCCCAGCATTTT.

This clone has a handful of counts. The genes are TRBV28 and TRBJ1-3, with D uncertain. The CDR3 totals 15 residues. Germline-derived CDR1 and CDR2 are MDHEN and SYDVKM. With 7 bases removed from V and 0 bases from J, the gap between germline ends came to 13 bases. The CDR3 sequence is CASNRDPSSGNTIYF. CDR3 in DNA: TGTGCCAGCAACAGAGACCCGAGCTCTGGAAACACCATATATTTT.

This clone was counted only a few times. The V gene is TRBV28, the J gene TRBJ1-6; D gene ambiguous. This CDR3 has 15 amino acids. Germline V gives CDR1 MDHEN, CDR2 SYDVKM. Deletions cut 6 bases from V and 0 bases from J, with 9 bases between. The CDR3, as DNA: TGTGCCAGCAGGAAGGAGTTCTCCTATAATTCACCCCTCCACTTT. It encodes CASRKEFSYNSPLHF.

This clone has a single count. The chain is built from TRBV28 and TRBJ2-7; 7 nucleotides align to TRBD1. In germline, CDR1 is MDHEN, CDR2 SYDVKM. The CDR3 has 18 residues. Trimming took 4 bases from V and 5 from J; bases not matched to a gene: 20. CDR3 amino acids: CASSYGAVQGQLFDEQYF. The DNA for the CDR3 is TGTGCCAGCAGTTATGGGGCTGTACAGGGGCAGTTATTTGACGAGCAGTACTTC.

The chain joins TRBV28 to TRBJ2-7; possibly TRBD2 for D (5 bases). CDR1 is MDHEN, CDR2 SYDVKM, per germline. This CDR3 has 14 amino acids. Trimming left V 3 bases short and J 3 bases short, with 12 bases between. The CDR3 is CASSFRRGVYEQYF. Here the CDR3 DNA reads TGTGCCAGCAGTTTTCGACGGGGTGTCTACGAGCAGTACTTC.

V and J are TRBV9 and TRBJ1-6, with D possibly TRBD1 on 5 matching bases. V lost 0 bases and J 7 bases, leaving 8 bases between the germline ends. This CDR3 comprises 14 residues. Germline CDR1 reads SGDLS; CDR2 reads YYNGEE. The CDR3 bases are TGTGCCAGCAGCGTAGACAGGATAAATTCACCCCTCCACTTT. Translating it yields CASSVDRINSPLHF.

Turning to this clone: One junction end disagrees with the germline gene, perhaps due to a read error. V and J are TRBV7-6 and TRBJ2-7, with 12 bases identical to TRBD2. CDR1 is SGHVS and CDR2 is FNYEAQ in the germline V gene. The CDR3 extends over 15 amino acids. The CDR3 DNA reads TGTGCCAGCAGTTATACTAGCGGGGGGCCCTACGGGCAGTACTTC. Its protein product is CASSYTSGGPYGQYF.